These T cell receptor beta chains were read from a single sample in a study of memory CD4+ T cells and cytomegalovirus serostatus. The method was immunoSEQ multiplex PCR; TCRdb's version includes in-frame clones alone and lacks a portion of them. The table has some 59,000 clones, 82% seen once. Sequencing input: memory CD4+ T cells from blood. The receptor source for this set is an adult in good health and CMV-seronegative. Each CDR3 is given with its conserved first and last residue. The D gene is left open where the match is weak. Clone size is not always given. Where it is, it says once, few, many or a class for expanded clones.

V	size	D	J	CDR3	DNA
TRBV29-1	-	-	TRBJ2-7	CSVGAGASYEQYF	TGCAGCGTTGGGGCAGGGGCTAGCTACGAGCAGTACTTC
TRBV2	-	-	TRBJ1-5	CASSEGPKGNQPQHF	TGTGCCAGCAGTGAGGGCCCAAAGGGCAATCAGCCCCAGCATTTT
TRBV14	-	-	TRBJ1-3	CASSPGGRGTRGNTIYF	TGTGCCAGCAGCCCCGGCGGCCGAGGAACAAGGGGAAACACCATATATTTT
TRBV6-5	-	TRBD1	TRBJ1-5	CASSRGTGSNQPQHF	TGTGCCAGCAGCCGAGGGACAGGGAGCAATCAGCCCCAGCATTTT
TRBV2	-	TRBD2	TRBJ2-1	CAGTSANGGEQFF	TGTGCCGGAACTAGCGCTAACGGCGGTGAGCAGTTCTTC
TRBV5-1	-	-	TRBJ2-2	CASSFVRGPNTGELFF	TGCGCCAGCAGCTTCGTTCGGGGCCCGAACACCGGGGAGCTGTTTTTT
TRBV6-5	-	TRBD2	TRBJ2-7	CASSSWTAGDYEQYF	TGTGCCAGCAGTTCCTGGACAGCGGGGGACTACGAGCAGTACTTC
TRBV28	few	-	TRBJ1-1	CASSSPPGVPEAFF	TGTGCCAGCAGTTCCCCCCCAGGGGTTCCTGAAGCTTTCTTT
TRBV2	-	-	TRBJ1-2	CASSVGQNYGYTF	TGTGCCAGCAGTGTTGGACAGAACTATGGCTACACCTTC
TRBV7-2	-	-	TRBJ1-1	CASSWKTTVNTEAFF	TGTGCCAGCAGCTGGAAAACGACAGTGAACACTGAAGCTTTCTTT
TRBV30	-	-	TRBJ1-5	CAWSRENNQPQHF	TGTGCCTGGAGTAGAGAGAACAATCAGCCCCAGCATTTT
TRBV28	-	-	TRBJ1-5	CASSLGAGGLRNQPQHF	TGTGCCAGCAGTTTAGGGGCAGGTGGGCTACGCAATCAGCCCCAGCATTTT
TRBV7-9	-	-	TRBJ2-4	CASSLELGLQVNIQYF	TGTGCCAGCAGCTTAGAGTTGGGTCTCCAGGTAAACATTCAGTACTTC
TRBV29-1	-	TRBD1	TRBJ2-7	CSAAKYRGPSYEQYF	TGCAGCGCTGCAAAGTACAGGGGGCCCTCCTACGAGCAGTACTTC
TRBV5-6	-	TRBD1	TRBJ1-1	CASSLGPGQGGRAFF	TGTGCCAGCAGCTTGGGGCCGGGACAGGGGGGTCGGGCTTTCTTT
TRBV5-1	-	-	TRBJ2-5	CASKPGAQETQYF	TGCGCCAGCAAGCCGGGAGCACAAGAGACCCAGTACTTC
TRBV9	-	-	TRBJ1-5	CASSARQVAQPQHF	TGTGCCAGCAGCGCGAGACAGGTAGCACAGCCCCAGCATTTT
TRBV7-2	-	TRBD2	TRBJ2-3	CASSRLTSSDTQYF	TGTGCCAGCAGCCGCCTGACTAGCTCAGATACGCAGTATTTT
TRBV5-4	-	-	TRBJ2-5	CASSFVREQETQYF	TGTGCCAGCAGCTTCGTCCGGGAGCAAGAGACCCAGTACTTC
TRBV27	-	-	TRBJ2-7	CASSLSVWGASYATGHYEQYF	TGTGCCAGCAGTTTATCAGTCTGGGGGGCCAGCTACGCAACCGGGCACTACGAGCAGTACTTC
TRBV19	-	-	TRBJ1-1	CASSIRLGSATEAFF	TGTGCCAGTAGTATCCGATTGGGGTCGGCCACTGAAGCTTTCTTT
TRBV28	once	TRBD2	TRBJ2-7	CASSPPGLAGYEQYF	TGTGCCAGCAGTCCCCCGGGCCTAGCGGGTTACGAGCAGTACTTC